Below, 26 T cell receptor beta chains from the same sample are listed, as sequenced in a study of blood T cell repertoires in COVID-19. Only in-frame clones appear in the TCRdb table, and some are missing; sequencing was by immunoSEQ multiplex PCR. Counted here are just over 650,000 clones, 75% to 90% occurring once; the ten biggest clones make up about 0.26%. Sequences were obtained from peripheral blood. Receptors originate from a young woman with acute or convalescent COVID-19.

The gene calls are TRBV15 and TRBJ2-7, with TRBD2 matching 7 bases. J was trimmed by 0 bases and V by 3 bases; bases with no gene match: 11. The germline V gene encodes CDR1 LNHNV and CDR2 YYDKDF (reference sequence). This CDR3 has 17 amino acids. CDR3 protein: CATSSDREVPNSYEQYF. CDR3 nucleotides: TGTGCCACCAGCAGTGATCGGGAGGTTCCTAACTCCTACGAGCAGTACTTC.

The DNA of the CDR3 is TGTGCCAGCAGCCAGGGAGAAAGCAATCAGCCCCAGCATTTT. Protein product: CASSQGESNQPQHF. The chain joins TRBV3-1 (or the pseudogene TRBV3-2) to TRBJ1-5; D is uncertain. Between the trimmed V and J ends, which lost 3 bases and 1 base, there was a span of 7 bases. Germline V gene data show CDR1 as LGHDT and CDR2 as YNNKEL (reference sequence). CDR3 size: 14 residues.

The V call is TRBV5-6, the J call TRBJ1-2; tentatively, D is TRBD1 (5 bases). CDR1 SGHDT and CDR2 YYEEEE come from the germline V gene. The length of the CDR3 is 12 residues. V was pared by 3 bases and J by 8 bases, with 11 bases between. CDR3 protein: CASSSGWGGYTF. DNA for the CDR3: TGTGCCAGCAGCTCCGGTTGGGGCGGCTACACCTTC.

This clone was counted once. The chain uses TRBV6-5 and TRBJ1-2; 11 bases are shared with TRBD1. Germline lookup yields CDR1 MNHEY and CDR2 SVGAGI. There are 15 residues in the CDR3. The V gene end was trimmed by 6 bases and the J gene end by 6 bases; junction bases not matched to a gene: 9. CDR3 nucleotide sequence: TGTGCCAGCAGCCCCTCCTTGGGACAGGGGGATGGCTACACCTTC. It translates to CASSPSLGQGDGYTF.

This chain uses TRBV30 with TRBJ2-3; TRBD2 aligns across 13 bases. The CDR3 sequence is 16 residues long. Trimming removed 0 bases from V and 1 base from J; junction bases left unmatched: 1. Germline CDR1 is GTSNPN and CDR2 is SVGIG (reference sequence). As DNA, the CDR3 is TGTGCCTGGAGTGTAGGACTAGCGGGGGGCACAGATACGCAGTATTTT. It encodes CAWSVGLAGGTDTQYF.

V gene TRBV7-8 combines with J gene TRBJ1-1, with 9 bases matching TRBD1. The V segment lost 5 bases and the J segment 0 bases; nucleotides outside the gene matches: 4. Germline assignment: CDR1 SGHVS and CDR2 FQNEAQ. There are 15 residues in the CDR3. CDR3 coding DNA: TGTGCCAGCAGCGTTGACAGGGGGGTGAACACTGAAGCTTTCTTT. Protein sequence: CASSVDRGVNTEAFF. Variable domain in full (rest from reference TRBV7-8 and TRBJ1-1): GAGVSQSPRYKVAKRGQDVALRCDPISGHVSLFWYQQALGQGPEFLTYFQNEAQLDKSGLPSDRFFAERPEGSVSTLKIQRTQQEDSAVYLCASSVDRGVNTEAFFGQGTRLTVV.

The CDR3 coding sequence is TGTGCCAGCAGCTTCAGACAGGTAGAAGCTTTCTTT. Translated, it gives CASSFRQVEAFF. The chain employs TRBV7-9 and TRBJ1-1; tentative D call: TRBD1 (6 bases). V was clipped by 3 bases and J by 8 bases, with 10 bases between them. The germline V gene encodes CDR1 SEHNR and CDR2 FQNEAQ (reference sequence). The CDR3 length is 12 residues. Looking up the rest from reference TRBV7-9 and TRBJ1-1 gives the full variable domain: DTGVSQNPRHKITKRGQNVTFRCDPISEHNRLYWYRQTLGQGPEFLTYFQNEAQLEKSRLLSDRFSAERPKGSFSTLEIQRTEQGDSAMYLCASSFRQVEAFFGQGTRLTVV.

This clone was counted once. V is TRBV19 and J is TRBJ1-6; D remains unclear. The CDR3 loop spans 12 amino acids. The V end lost 7 bases, the J end lost 13 bases, and 14 bases lay between the germline ends. The germline gives CDR1 LNHDA, CDR2 SQIVND (reference sequence). The CDR3 DNA sequence: TGTGCCAGTAATCAACTGGGAGGCCCCCTCCACTTT. Residues: CASNQLGGPLHF.

This clone came up a few times. The chain is built from TRBV4-1 and TRBJ1-3, with D possibly matching TRBD1 (5 bases). Trimming removed 2 bases from V and 0 bases from J, with 8 bases in between. This CDR3 region has 15 residues. In germline, CDR1 is MGHRA, CDR2 YSYEKL. This chain's CDR3 is CASSQPRDSGNTIYF. As DNA, the CDR3 is TGCGCCAGCAGCCAACCCAGGGACTCTGGAAACACCATATATTTT.

J is TRBJ2-3 and V is TRBV19; 7 bases fit TRBD1. The CDR3 loop spans 12 amino acids. CDR1 is LNHDA, CDR2 SQIVND, per germline (reference sequence). J was trimmed by 4 bases and V by 7 bases; bases with no gene match: 2. Written as DNA, the CDR3 is TGTGCCAGTACCCAGGGGGCAGATACGCAGTATTTT. This translates into CASTQGADTQYF.

This clone was counted a few times. V and J are TRBV6-1 and TRBJ1-2; perhaps TRBD1 as D (5 bases). Trimming removed 2 bases from V and 1 base from J, with 5 bases in between. The CDR3 length is 13 residues. The germline V gene encodes CDR1 MNHNS and CDR2 SASEGT. CDR3 DNA: TGTGCCAGCAGTGAACAGGGTAACTATGGCTACACCTTC. It translates to CASSEQGNYGYTF.

The chain is built from TRBV9 and TRBJ1-2; D perhaps matches TRBD1 (5 bases). V was shortened by 1 base and J by 3 bases, with 7 bases between the two germline ends. The germline V gene has CDR1 SGDLS and CDR2 YYNGEE. This CDR3 spans 13 amino acids. The CDR3 loop reads CASSVPGHYGYTF. CDR3 DNA: TGTGCCAGCAGCGTACCAGGGCACTATGGCTACACCTTC.

The chain has TRBV2 and TRBJ1-3; TRBD1 agrees at 8 bases. V gave up 2 bases and J gave up 1 base; unmatched junction bases: 10. The CDR3 runs to 18 residues. CDR1 and CDR2 (germline): SNHLY, FYNNEI. As DNA, the CDR3 is TGTGCCAGCAGTGAACTTAGTTGGCAGGGGGCTTCTGGAAACACCATATATTTT. Protein: CASSELSWQGASGNTIYF. Full variable domain (outside the CDR3, taken from reference TRBV2 and TRBJ1-3): EPEVTQTPSHQVTQMGQEVILRCVPISNHLYFYWYRQILGQKVEFLVSFYNNEISEKSEIFDDQFSVERPDGSNFTLKIRSTKLEDSAMYFCASSELSWQGASGNTIYFGEGSWLTVV.

The rearrangement uses TRBV6-2 or TRBV6-3 and TRBJ1-6, with D unclear. V lost 2 bases and J 2 bases, leaving 4 bases between the germline ends. Germline V lookup: CDR1 MNHEY, CDR2 SVGEGT. This CDR3 is 14 amino acids long. This chain's CDR3 is CASSYVAYNSPLHF. The CDR3 nucleotides are TGTGCCAGCAGTTACGTCGCCTATAATTCACCCCTCCACTTT.

This sequence joins TRBV21-1 and TRBJ1-2; TRBD1, the D gene given by the table, was not confirmed from the DNA. TRBV21-1 is a listed pseudogene. The CDR3 totals 13 residues. The CDR3 spells CASSEQGPYGYTF. As DNA, the CDR3 is TGTGCCAGCAGCGAACAGGGACCTTATGGCTACACCTTC.

This clone was counted once. The chain couples TRBV4-1 to TRBJ2-7; 7 nucleotides match TRBD1. CDR3 length equals 14 residues. With 2 bases clipped from V and 2 bases from J, the junction kept 3 bases outside the gene matches. From germline, CDR1 is MGHRA and CDR2 YSYEKL. CDR3 in DNA: TGCGCCAGCAGCCAAACAGGGGCGCCCTACGAGCAGTACTTC. It encodes CASSQTGAPYEQYF.

The chain uses TRBV24-1 and TRBJ2-2, with D possibly TRBD1 on 5 matching bases. The germline V and J ends were trimmed by 4 bases and 4 bases, with 12 bases remaining between them. The CDR3 sequence is 15 residues long. Germline CDR1 is KGHDR and CDR2 is SFDVKD. CDR3 protein: CATSDFTGRTGELFF. CDR3 sequence (DNA): TGTGCCACCAGTGACTTCACAGGACGCACCGGGGAGCTGTTTTTT.

The chain uses TRBV20-1 and TRBJ2-7, with no clear D. Germline CDR1 and CDR2: DFQATT and SNEGSKA (reference sequence). The CDR3 is 11 residues long. Trimming shortened V by 3 bases and J by 4 bases, and 7 bases separated the two germline ends. In DNA form, the CDR3 reads TGCAGTGCTAGTCTGGAGTACGAGCAGTACTTC. Its protein product is CSASLEYEQYF.

V is TRBV6-5 and J is TRBJ2-5, with D possibly being TRBD1 (6 bases). CDR3 length: 16 amino acids. Germline CDR1 is MNHEY and CDR2 is SVGAGI. Trimming shortened V by 0 bases and J by 5 bases, and 16 bases separated the two germline ends. CDR3 in amino acids: CASSYSGNPRGETQYF. The CDR3, as DNA: TGTGCCAGCAGTTACTCCGGGAACCCGAGGGGGGAGACCCAGTACTTC.

The chain carries TRBV9 and TRBJ1-2; 8 positions agree with TRBD1. J was trimmed by 5 bases and V by 4 bases; bases with no gene match: 7. This CDR3 is built from 14 residues. CDR1 is SGDLS, CDR2 YYNGEE, per germline. The CDR3 DNA reads TGTGCCAGCAGCTTAACGGGACAGGAGTATGGCTACACCTTC. This gives the protein CASSLTGQEYGYTF.

The chain joins TRBV4-2 to TRBJ2-7, with TRBD2 identical over 9 bases. The V gene end was trimmed by 1 base and the J gene end by 3 bases; junction bases not matched to a gene: 4. There are 15 residues in the CDR3. CDR1 LGHNA and CDR2 YNFKEQ come from the germline V gene. CDR3 nucleotides: TGTGCCAGCAGCCAAGGGAGCGGGGGGTTCTACGAGCAGTACTTC. This gives the protein CASSQGSGGFYEQYF.

The chain has TRBV11-2 and TRBJ2-3, with 10 bases lining up with TRBD1. CDR3 length equals 17 residues. CDR1 is SGHAT, CDR2 FQNNGV, per germline. Germline trimming cut 5 bases from V and 5 bases from J; bases unmatched to any gene: 13. CDR3 protein: CASSPRQGAIRRDTQYF. The CDR3 coding sequence is TGTGCCAGCAGCCCTCGACAGGGGGCGATTCGGCGAGATACGCAGTATTTT. The whole variable domain, remainder taken from reference TRBV11-2 and TRBJ2-3, is EAGVAQSPRYKIIEKRQSVAFWCNPISGHATLYWYQQILGQGPKLLIQFQNNGVVDDSQLPKDRFSAERLKGVDSTLKIQPAKLEDSAVYLCASSPRQGAIRRDTQYFGPGTRLTVL.

With respect to this clone: Because the CDR3's place on the DNA is in doubt, the DNA is left out and the CDR3 is given as listed by TCRdb. The gene calls are TRBV28 and TRBJ1-3; whether TRBD1, the table's D call, matches the DNA was not checked. Termini included, the CDR3 measures 17 amino acids. Germline CDR1 and CDR2: MDHEN and SYDVKM. CDR3 loop: CASILAGGPSSGNTIYF.

The V and J genes are TRBV19 and TRBJ1-2, with 7 bases matching TRBD1. CDR1 is LNHDA, CDR2 SQIVND, per germline (reference sequence). The V and J ends lost 5 bases and 0 bases, in that order; junction bases with no gene match: 6. The CDR3 extends over 15 amino acids. The CDR3 loop reads CASSRDSSSNYGYTF. The CDR3 DNA reads as TGTGCCAGTAGTCGGGACAGCAGCTCTAACTATGGCTACACCTTC.

The V gene is TRBV29-1, the J gene TRBJ2-1, with TRBD1 matching over 10 bases. J was trimmed by 2 bases and V by 7 bases; bases with no gene match: 8. The CDR3 runs 15 residues. Germline V lookup: CDR1 SQVTM, CDR2 ANQGSEA. CDR3 DNA: TGCAGCGCAGAAGGACAGGGGGGCGCCTACAATGAGCAGTTCTTC. This translates into CSAEGQGGAYNEQFF.

V usage is TRBV23-1 and J usage is TRBJ1-5, with D unclear. TRBV23-1 is designated an ORF whose function remains uncertain. With 6 bases removed from V and 4 bases from J, the gap between germline ends came to 13 bases. The CDR3 length is 14 residues. As DNA, the CDR3 is TGCGCCAGCAGCCTACCCTGCAGGAATCAGCCCCAGCATTTT. This translates into CASSLPCRNQPQHF.